This is a list of T cell receptor beta chains from one sample in a study of blood T cell repertoires in COVID-19. Produced via immunoSEQ multiplex PCR; TCRdb's table is partial and in-frame only. The sample shows roughly 290,000 clones, 80% to 90% of them seen only once. The sequenced sample consisted of PBMCs or T cells enriched from blood (not recorded which). These receptors came from a man aged 25 to 40 who had recovered from COVID-19. Each CDR3 is given with its conserved first and last residue. Fields, in order: J gene, V gene, D gene, clone size, CDR3 protein, CDR3 DNA. A D gene is named only where the DNA matches it firmly. Where a row states a size, it is once, few, many or the class of an expanded clone; other rows omit it.

>TRBJ2-3|TRBV7-2|TRBD1|once
CASRRTGTDTQYF
TGTGCCAGCAGACGGACAGGAACAGATACGCAGTATTTT
>TRBJ1-4|TRBV7-8|-|-
CASSSNRVFWEKLFF
TGTGCCAGCAGCTCCAACAGGGTTTTTTGGGAAAAACTGTTTTTT
>TRBJ2-2|TRBV10-2|TRBD1|-
CASQDRGRTGELFF
TGCGCCAGCCAGGACAGGGGGCGCACCGGGGAGCTGTTTTTT
>TRBJ1-2|TRBV10-3|-|-
CAISDENGYTF
TGTGCCATCAGTGATGAGAATGGCTACACCTTC
>TRBJ2-5|TRBV4-1|TRBD2|-
CASSQDSAGGTQYF
TGCGCCAGCAGCCAAGATTCGGCGGGGGGGACCCAGTACTTC
>TRBJ1-3|TRBV6-5|TRBD1|few
CASSRDSSGNTIYF
TGTGCCAGCAGTAGGGACAGCTCTGGAAACACCATATATTTT
>TRBJ2-6|TRBV5-4|TRBD2|-
CASSPGGGINSGANVLTF
TGTGCCAGCAGCCCCGGGGGGGGTATAAACTCTGGGGCCAACGTCCTGACTTTC
>TRBJ2-5|TRBV7-2|TRBD2|-
CASSRTRKKETQYF
TGTGCCAGCAGCAGGACTAGGAAGAAAGAGACCCAGTACTTC
>TRBJ1-2|TRBV13|-|-
CASSLGRGGRDGYTF
TGTGCCAGCAGCTTAGGCCGGGGAGGAAGAGATGGCTACACCTTC
>TRBJ1-2|TRBV7-3|-|-
CASSLTGTDGYTF
TGTGCCAGCAGTCTAACAGGGACCGATGGCTACACCTTC
>TRBJ2-5|TRBV2|TRBD2|-
CASSGTSGGQETQYF
TGTGCCAGCAGTGGGACTAGCGGGGGACAAGAGACCCAGTACTTC
>TRBJ2-5|TRBV30|TRBD2|-
CAWSAGTRTHF
TGTGCCTGGAGTGCCGGGACTAGGACCCACTTC
>TRBJ1-1|TRBV2|-|-
CASGTGFLNTEAFF
TGTGCCAGCGGAACAGGGTTCCTGAACACTGAAGCTTTCTTT
>TRBJ2-3|TRBV7-2|TRBD2|-
CASSLEGWGLGDTQYF
TGTGCCAGCAGCTTAGAAGGTTGGGGACTAGGGGATACGCAGTATTTT
>TRBJ1-1|TRBV7-9|-|-
CASSLQGNVGRDTEAFF
TGTGCCAGCAGCTTACAGGGGAACGTGGGGAGGGACACTGAAGCTTTCTTT
>TRBJ2-3|TRBV6-5|-|-
CASSYSRRDTQYF
TGTGCCAGCAGTTACTCGCGTAGAGATACGCAGTATTTT
>TRBJ1-5|TRBV15|TRBD1|-
CATSRRTGYHQPQHF
TGTGCCACCAGCAGACGGACAGGGTACCATCAGCCCCAGCATTTT
>TRBJ2-2|TRBV7-8|TRBD2|few
CASSLGGTGELFF
TGTGCCAGCAGCCTGGGGGGGACCGGGGAGCTGTTTTTT
>TRBJ2-1|TRBV2|-|-
CASRAEGSVNEQFF
TGTGCCAGCAGGGCGGAGGGAAGTGTGAATGAGCAGTTCTTC
>TRBJ1-1|TRBV18|-|-
CASSQGANTEAFF
TGTGCCAGCTCACAAGGGGCGAACACTGAAGCTTTCTTT
>TRBJ2-2|TRBV7-9|-|-
CASSRKFDDTRGELFF
TGTGCCAGCAGCCGAAAATTCGACGACACACGTGGGGAGCTGTTTTTT
>TRBJ1-6|TRBV9|-|-
CASSVSSGQNDNSPLHF
TGTGCCAGCAGCGTAAGTTCCGGACAGAATGATAATTCACCCCTCCACTTT
>TRBJ1-2|TRBV25-1|TRBD1|-
CASSEQGARRYTF
TGTGCCAGCAGTGAACAGGGGGCTCGGCGCTACACCTTC
>TRBJ2-1|TRBV7-2|-|-
CASSQGQFNEQFF
TGTGCCAGCAGCCAAGGACAGTTCAATGAGCAGTTCTTC
>TRBJ2-5|TRBV12-3/TRBV12-4|-|-
CASTLGGWETQYF
TGTGCCAGCACCCTGGGGGGTTGGGAGACCCAGTACTTC
>TRBJ2-3|TRBV9|-|once
CASTGGRGDTQYF
TGTGCCAGCACCGGGGGGCGCGGAGATACGCAGTATTTT
>TRBJ1-1|TRBV6-5|TRBD1|-
CASSYRGQGNTEAFF
TGTGCCAGCAGTTACCGCGGACAGGGGAACACTGAAGCTTTCTTT
>TRBJ2-2|TRBV15|-|-
CATSSFYRELFF
TGTGCCACCAGCAGCTTCTACCGGGAGCTGTTTTTT
>TRBJ2-1|TRBV6-1|TRBD1|-
CASSEGGGRYNEQFF
TGTGCCAGCAGTGAAGGAGGGGGCCGGTACAATGAGCAGTTCTTC
>TRBJ2-7|TRBV5-1|-|-
CASSLGGPKWDEQYF
TGCGCCAGCAGCTTGGGAGGGCCGAAATGGGACGAGCAGTACTTC
>TRBJ2-1|TRBV3-1/TRBV3-2|TRBD2|-
CASGSGLASYNEQFF
TGTGCCAGCGGATCGGGACTAGCATCCTACAATGAGCAGTTCTTC
>TRBJ2-1|TRBV9|-|-
CASSLAPGEQFF
TGTGCCAGCAGCCTAGCCCCGGGTGAGCAGTTCTTC
>TRBJ2-7|TRBV4-1|-|few
CASSQGARYEQYF
TGCGCCAGCAGCCAGGGGGCGCGCTACGAGCAGTACTTC
>TRBJ2-2|TRBV5-1|-|-
CASSLSGILSGELFF
TGCGCCAGCAGCTTGTCGGGGATTCTCTCCGGGGAGCTGTTTTTT
>TRBJ2-1|TRBV6-9|-|-
CASSYRGSSYNEQFF
TGTGCCAGCAGTTATCGGGGGAGCTCCTACAATGAGCAGTTCTTC
>TRBJ1-2|TRBV6-2/TRBV6-3|-|-
CASSIRNPRYGYTF
TGTGCCAGCAGTATACGTAATCCGAGATATGGCTACACCTTC
>TRBJ1-3|TRBV7-9|TRBD1|-
CASSLPQGQGARGNTIYF
TGTGCCAGCAGCTTACCCCAAGGACAGGGGGCGCGGGGAAACACCATATATTTT
>TRBJ2-7|TRBV6-5|TRBD1|once
CASKRQGSEQYF
TGTGCCAGCAAAAGACAGGGATCCGAGCAGTACTTC
>TRBJ1-5|TRBV10-3|TRBD1|once
CAISGNTGGGQPQHF
TGTGCCATCAGTGGGAATACAGGGGGCGGTCAGCCCCAGCATTTT